This TCR beta chain was documented in a study of shared clonotypes between healthy human individuals. Donors were Caucasian adults residing in Nashville, Tennessee, USA. Germline CDR1 and CDR2: PRHDT and FYEKMQ (reference sequence). The CDR3 consists of 14 residues. V dropped 1 base and J dropped 6 bases, with 9 bases sitting between them. At the deep level, the assay was run. The authors' processing: As immunoSEQ supplied junction-only sequences (without quality scores), filtering differed. Profiling relied on immunoSEQ multiplex PCR, and the TCRdb table lists in-frame clones only, not all of them. The V and J calls and the clone size are those of that table, but D and trimming were determined from the DNA. The table has around 2.1 million clones, roughly 95% seen once. Worth noting for this clone: Antigen specificity is unknown.

Study observations and caveats: Non-shared clonotypes had lower generation probabilities than clonotypes shared by all four sorted-subset donors.

This rearrangement joins TRBV13 to TRBJ2-2; a weak D match, TRBD1 (6 bases). Sequencing was done on a sample of naive CD4+ T cells sorted from blood. The sample's subset: CD45RA+ positively selected. This TCR was recovered from a man aged 18-30 years in good health. CDR3 protein: CASSLDRDAGELFF. In DNA form, the CDR3 reads TGTGCCAGCAGCTTAGACAGGGATGCCGGGGAGCTGTTTTTT.